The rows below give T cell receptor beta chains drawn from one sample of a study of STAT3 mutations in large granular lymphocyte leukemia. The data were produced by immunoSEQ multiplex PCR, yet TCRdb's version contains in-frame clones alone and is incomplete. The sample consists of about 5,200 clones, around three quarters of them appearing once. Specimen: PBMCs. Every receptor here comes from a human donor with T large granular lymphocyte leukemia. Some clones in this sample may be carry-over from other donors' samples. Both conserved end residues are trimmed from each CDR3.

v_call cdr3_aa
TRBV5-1 ASSLGQDQPQH
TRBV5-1 ASSLGDRAHEQY
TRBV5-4 ASSFQAVSNYGYT
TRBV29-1 SVTAWGATNTEAF
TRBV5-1 ASSSGLAGNQETQY
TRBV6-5 ASSAGSGGINEQF
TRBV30 AWSGGGYTEAF
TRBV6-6 ASRREETQY
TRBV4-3 ASSQGGRAGDTQY
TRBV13 ASSLGQAYGYT
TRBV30 AWSQRMKETQY
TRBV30 ARDSYNSPLH
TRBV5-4 ASSRQGIMNTEAF
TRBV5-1 ASSSGGGRSYEQY
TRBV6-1 ASRQVQGGEQY
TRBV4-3 ASSQSLGGGADEQY
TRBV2 ASSDGSMNTEAF
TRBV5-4 ASSFKTQGGYT
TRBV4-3 ASSQVVRDAKNIQY
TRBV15 ATSRVVYTEAF
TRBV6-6 ASSYLRGADTGELF
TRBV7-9 ASSAEDGNQPQH
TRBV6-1 ASSLELGGGYGYT
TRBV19 ASSPFGRLDTEAF
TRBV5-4 ASSFRDRVVEQY
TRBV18 ASSPPGLAGLDTQY